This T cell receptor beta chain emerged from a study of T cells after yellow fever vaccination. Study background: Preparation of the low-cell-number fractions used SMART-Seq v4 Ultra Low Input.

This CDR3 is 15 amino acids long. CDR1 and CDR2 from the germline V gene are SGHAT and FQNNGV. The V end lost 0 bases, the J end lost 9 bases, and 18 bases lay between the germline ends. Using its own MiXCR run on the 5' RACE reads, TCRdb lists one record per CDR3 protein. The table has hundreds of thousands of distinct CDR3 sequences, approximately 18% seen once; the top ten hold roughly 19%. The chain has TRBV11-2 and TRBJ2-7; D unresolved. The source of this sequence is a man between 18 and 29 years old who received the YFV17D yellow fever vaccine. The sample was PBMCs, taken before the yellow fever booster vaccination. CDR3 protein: CASSLDWLGELRQYF. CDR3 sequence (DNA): TGTGCCAGCAGCTTAGATTGGCTCGGAGAGCTGCGGCAGTACTTC.